The T cell receptor beta chain under discussion was sequenced for a study of T cells in Graves' hyperthyroidism and ophthalmopathy. A remark on this clonotype: Its antigen is undetermined.

From RNA transcripts, TCR beta CDR3 regions were amplified. HTBI primers were employed in a first-round RT-PCR of the TCR CDR3. MiXCR, applied by TCRdb to the multiplex PCR reads, yields one record per CDR3 protein. This sample has roughly 720,000 distinct CDR3 sequences, with around 15% found just once. Patients aged 18 to 65 had newly diagnosed hyperthyroidism of under 2 months' duration. Points from the study as a whole: Using 13 V-J features, a model discriminated ophthalmopathy from stable hyperthyroidism.

The source of this sequence is a man aged 45 to 65 with Graves' hyperthyroidism. The sequencing input was blood.

Here the CDR3 reads CAWSRGSYGYTF. The CDR3 region has the DNA TGTGCCTGGAGTCGAGGGAGCTATGGCTACACCTTC. The rearrangement joins TRBV30 to TRBJ1-2; D remains ambiguous. Germline-derived CDR1 and CDR2 are GTSNPN and SVGIG (reference sequence). V dropped 2 bases and J dropped 4 bases, with 8 bases sitting between them. The CDR3 extends over 12 amino acids.